This T cell receptor (beta chain) comes out of a study of cytomegalovirus exposure and HLA in healthy donors. General observations from the study: There were several of the most significant clusters that appeared linked to common viral pathogens in a later analysis. Under in vitro conditions, a few CMV-associated chains were confirmed as specific for CMV antigens. Sequencing artifact likely explains a cluster of highly shared sequence variants.

As for the donors, each was a healthy bone marrow donor. After removal of 2 bases from V and 5 bases from J, the junction contained 2 bases not matched to a gene. This CDR3 has 14 residues. In germline, CDR1 is ENHRY, CDR2 SYGVKD. On this clone: Its matching antigen is unknown.

In the PCR, 60 Vbeta and 13 Jbeta primers were used. Some clones are missing from TCRdb's copy, which holds only in-frame ones; the method was immunoSEQ multiplex PCR. Of over 110,000 clones listed, roughly 77% are singletons. Sequenced: PBMCs. This chain joins TRBV10-3 and TRBJ1-1, with 10 bases identical to TRBD1. This clonotype originated in a female donor in good health and CMV-seronegative. The CDR3 bases are TGTGCCATCAGTGAGCCGGGACAGGGGACTGAAGCTTTCTTT. Protein product: CAISEPGQGTEAFF.